A selection of T cell receptor beta chains follows, all from one sample in a study of cytomegalovirus exposure and HLA in healthy donors. Sequencing was performed with immunoSEQ multiplex PCR; in TCRdb, only in-frame clones are kept and a portion is missing. The table has approximately 190,000 clones, approximately 80% seen once. The sample consisted of PBMCs. Source of these receptors: a woman aged 30 to 39 in good health and CMV-seropositive. Both conserved end residues are part of each CDR3. Each record gives: J gene, D gene, V gene, clone size, CDR3 protein, CDR3 DNA. D genes are given only for firm matches. Size values are once, few and many counts, or a class for expanded clones, and some rows have none.

>TRBJ2-7|TRBD1|TRBV7-9|-
CSSSFATGPDYPGEQYF
TGTTCCAGCAGCTTTGCGACAGGGCCAGATTATCCGGGAGAGCAGTACTTC
>TRBJ2-2|TRBD1|TRBV5-1|-
CASSLVGQGVGGELFF
TGCGCCAGCAGCTTGGTTGGACAGGGGGTCGGCGGGGAGCTGTTTTTT
>TRBJ2-7|-|TRBV28|-
CASSLYNSYEQYF
TGTGCCAGCAGTTTATATAATTCCTACGAGCAGTACTTC
>TRBJ1-3|-|TRBV30|-
CAWSGAGNRNTIYF
TGTGCCTGGAGTGGGGCAGGGAATCGAAACACCATATATTTT
>TRBJ1-6|TRBD1|TRBV4-1|-
CASSQVPTGYNSPLHF
TGCGCCAGCAGCCAAGTACCGACAGGGTATAATTCACCCCTCCACTTT
>TRBJ2-1|TRBD2|TRBV6-6|few
CASSSRTSGRNEQFF
TGTGCCAGCAGTTCGAGGACTAGCGGGAGAAATGAGCAGTTCTTC
>TRBJ2-1|-|TRBV2|-
CASSARTIRNEQFF
TGTGCCAGCAGTGCTCGGACTATCCGCAATGAGCAGTTCTTC
>TRBJ2-5|-|TRBV6-1|few
CASSHGETQYF
TGTGCCAGCAGCCACGGGGAGACCCAGTACTTC
>TRBJ1-5|-|TRBV19|-
CASSIVVGVNQPQHF
TGTGCCAGTAGTATAGTGGTCGGAGTCAATCAGCCCCAGCATTTT
>TRBJ2-1|-|TRBV6-6|-
CASSRSYNEQFF
TGTGCCAGCAGCAGAAGTTACAATGAGCAGTTCTTC
>TRBJ1-1|-|TRBV5-1|-
CASSLGWGANTEAFF
TGCGCCAGCAGCTTGGGCTGGGGAGCGAACACTGAAGCTTTCTTT
>TRBJ1-3|-|TRBV19|few
CASRRYLYSGNTIYF
TGTGCCAGTAGGAGGTATCTTTACTCTGGAAACACCATATATTTT
>TRBJ1-5|-|TRBV19|-
CASNQGQGRRNQPQHF
TGTGCCAGTAACCAGGGCCAGGGTAGGCGCAATCAGCCCCAGCATTTT
>TRBJ2-1|-|TRBV10-2|-
CASRQGDEQFF
TGCGCCAGCAGACAGGGAGATGAGCAGTTCTTC
>TRBJ2-7|-|TRBV7-2|-
CASSPVGAAGYEQYF
TGTGCCAGCAGCCCCGTCGGGGCGGCGGGGTACGAGCAGTACTTC
>TRBJ2-1|-|TRBV4-1|-
CASSQRTRYNEQFF
TGCGCCAGCAGCCAACGGACACGTTACAATGAGCAGTTCTTC
>TRBJ2-5|-|TRBV30|few
CAWGQGWETQYF
TGTGCCTGGGGACAAGGGTGGGAGACCCAGTACTTC
>TRBJ2-1|TRBD1|TRBV28|-
CASSFQDRVNEQFF
TGTGCCAGCAGTTTCCAGGACAGGGTGAATGAGCAGTTCTTC
>TRBJ2-7|TRBD1|TRBV6-5|-
CASTFGTGAYEQYF
TGTGCCAGCACGTTCGGGACAGGCGCCTACGAGCAGTACTTC
>TRBJ2-5|-|TRBV5-1|-
CASSLPGRETQYF
TGCGCCAGCAGCTTGCCAGGAAGAGAGACCCAGTACTTC
>TRBJ2-7|TRBD2|TRBV2|-
CARRASGFNEQYF
TGTGCCAGACGGGCTAGCGGGTTCAACGAGCAGTACTTC
>TRBJ2-2|-|TRBV11-3|-
CASSLGRVNTGELFF
TGTGCCAGCAGCTTGGGCAGGGTAAACACCGGGGAGCTGTTTTTT